Shown below are 30 T cell receptor beta chains from a single sample sequenced in a study of T cell repertoires in cytomegalovirus infection. One entry per CDR3 protein, called by TCRdb with MiXCR from the reads. The sample consists of 300,000 to 400,000 distinct CDR3 sequences, 25% to 35% of them appearing once. The antigens of these receptors remain unknown. Sequencing used cultured PBMCs, obtained from culture after CMV antigen stimulation. The receptor set was obtained from a human donor in good health (CMV status not recorded). Some clones in this sample may be carry-over from other donors' samples.

The chain is built from TRBV5-4 and TRBJ2-5; D unresolved. The CDR3 is made up of 13 amino acids. With 5 bases removed from V and 1 base from J, the gap between germline ends came to 9 bases. Germline-derived CDR1 and CDR2 are SGHNT and YYREEE (reference sequence). The CDR3 loop is CASRSASQETQYF. The CDR3 DNA is TGTGCCAGCAGGAGTGCGAGCCAAGAGACCCAGTACTTC.

CDR3 sequence: CASSREFAGYTF. The CDR3 coding sequence is TGTGCCAGTAGTAGGGAGTTCGCCGGCTACACCTTC. This chain uses TRBV19 with TRBJ1-2, with D unclear. CDR3 length equals 12 residues. The germline gives CDR1 LNHDA, CDR2 SQIVND (reference sequence). Trimming shortened V by 4 bases and J by 8 bases, and 11 bases separated the two germline ends.

The chain carries TRBV6-8 and TRBJ2-7; either TRBD1 or TRBD2 may fit D (6 bases each). This CDR3 is built from 14 residues. V lost 7 bases and J lost 3, with 16 bases in between. The germline CDR1 and CDR2 sequences are MNHGY and SAAAGT. CDR3 sequence reads: CASTPMGGGYEQYF. DNA for the CDR3: TGTGCCAGCACCCCCATGGGGGGCGGCTACGAGCAGTACTTC.

This chain uses TRBV5-8 with TRBJ2-7; the match to TRBD1 covers 11 bases. V was clipped by 0 bases and J by 3 bases; unmatched bases: 8. The CDR3 loop spans 17 amino acids. Per germline, CDR1 SGHTS and CDR2 YDEGEE. Here the CDR3 DNA reads TGTGCCAGCAGCTTGGAGTTGGGGACAGGGGGTCTCTACGAGCAGTACTTC. Amino acid sequence: CASSLELGTGGLYEQYF.

This clonotype was observed a few times. The chain employs TRBV5-3 and TRBJ2-6; TRBD1 agrees at 7 bases. TRBV5-3 is known as an ORF, though its function is uncertain. The trim removed 8 bases at V and 0 bases at J, leaving 14 bases unmatched. CDR3 size: 18 residues. The chain's CDR3 is CASSHSTGRYSGANVLTF. The DNA of the CDR3 is TGTGCCAGCAGCCACTCGACAGGGAGATACTCTGGGGCCAACGTCCTGACTTTC.

The CDR3 sequence: CASSISATAYNEQFF. DNA for the CDR3: TGTGCCAGTAGTATTTCGGCGACCGCCTACAATGAGCAGTTCTTC. The chain joins TRBV19 to TRBJ2-1; no clear D. V lost 3 bases, J lost 2 bases, and 11 bases lay in between. The germline gives CDR1 LNHDA, CDR2 SQIVND (reference sequence). The CDR3 spans 15 residues.

This clonotype was observed a handful of times. The chain has TRBV18 and TRBJ2-1, with D maybe TRBD1 (6 bases). Germline lookup yields CDR1 KGHSH and CDR2 LQKENI. The CDR3 is made up of 15 amino acids. Between the trimmed V and J ends, which lost 6 bases and 0 bases, there was a span of 12 bases. CDR3 protein: CASSHRDLSYNEQFF. DNA of the CDR3: TGTGCCAGCTCCCACAGGGACCTCTCCTACAATGAGCAGTTCTTC.

This clonotype was observed many times. The chain employs TRBV7-2 and TRBJ2-3; D uncertain. The CDR3 length is 14 residues. Germline-derived CDR1 and CDR2 are SGHTA and FQGNSA. V was trimmed by 2 bases and J by 4 bases, leaving 10 bases between them. The DNA for the CDR3 is TGTGCCAGCAGCTTAATGGTCTCTCCAGATACGCAGTATTTT. It encodes CASSLMVSPDTQYF.

The rearrangement joins TRBV19 to TRBJ2-7; TRBD2 aligns across 10 bases. Germline values: CDR1 LNHDA, CDR2 SQIVND (reference sequence). The ends lost 5 bases at V and 3 bases at J; junction bases unmatched: 4. The CDR3 has 14 residues. Here the CDR3 reads CASSLASGGYEQYF. The CDR3 DNA is TGTGCCAGTAGTTTGGCTAGCGGGGGCTACGAGCAGTACTTC. Together with reference TRBV19 and TRBJ2-7, the CDR3 gives the full variable domain: DGGITQSPKYLFRKEGQNVTLSCEQNLNHDAMYWYRQDPGQGLRLIYYSQIVNDFQKGDIAEGYSVSREKKESFPLTVTSAQKNPTAFYLCASSLASGGYEQYFGPGTRLTVT.

The chain is built from TRBV7-8 and TRBJ2-5; TRBD1 might be the D (5 bases). The CDR3 runs to 14 residues. Germline-derived CDR1 and CDR2 are SGHVS and FQNEAQ. V lost 5 bases and J lost 3, with 13 bases in between. Here the CDR3 DNA reads TGTGCCAGCAGCACACCCGGCAGGGAAGAGACCCAGTACTTC. Its translation: CASSTPGREETQYF.

V and J are TRBV27 and TRBJ2-1; the D is unclear. Trimming took off 9 bases at V and 8 bases at J, with 20 bases between the two ends. Per germline, CDR1 MNHEY and CDR2 SMNVEV (reference sequence). CDR3 length: 14 amino acids. For the CDR3, the DNA is TGTGCCAGTTCGCGCAGACCTAGACGGCATGAGCAGTTCTTC. This encodes CASSRRPRRHEQFF.

V and J are TRBV7-2 and TRBJ2-2; 16 bases map to TRBD2. Germline-derived CDR1 and CDR2 are SGHTA and FQGNSA. The CDR3 has 18 residues. V dropped 6 bases and J dropped 7; count of bases not matched to a gene: 11. The CDR3 sequence is CASRAPGLAGGPIGELFF. For the CDR3, the DNA is TGTGCCAGCAGGGCACCGGGACTAGCGGGAGGGCCGATCGGGGAGCTGTTTTTT. Full variable domain (missing parts from reference TRBV7-2 and TRBJ2-2): GAGVSQSPSNKVTEKGKDVELRCDPISGHTALYWYRQSLGQGLEFLIYFQGNSAPDKSGLPSDRFSAERTGGSVSTLTIQRTQQEDSAVYLCASRAPGLAGGPIGELFFGEGSRLTVL.

The sample holds a few counts of this clonotype. The chain recombines TRBV6-6 with TRBJ2-7, with TRBD1 matching over 8 bases. This CDR3 spans 15 amino acids. The ends lost 6 bases at V and 2 bases at J; junction bases unmatched: 9. Germline loops: CDR1 MNHNY, CDR2 SVGAGI (reference sequence). The CDR3 nucleotides read TGTGCCAGCAGGGATGGGACAGGAGCTCCCTACGAGCAGTACTTC. Its protein is CASRDGTGAPYEQYF.

This sequence joins TRBV12-3 or TRBV12-4 and TRBJ2-7; D remains unclear. Trimming took 4 bases from V and 0 from J, leaving 10 bases between them. The CDR3 contains 14 residues. The chain's CDR3 is CASSSQISSYEQYF. In DNA, the CDR3 is TGTGCCAGCAGTTCTCAGATTAGCTCCTACGAGCAGTACTTC.

The rearrangement links TRBV20-1 to TRBJ1-2; a weak D match, TRBD1 (5 bases). CDR1 DFQATT and CDR2 SNEGSKA come from the germline V gene (reference sequence). Trimming took 0 bases from V and 2 from J, leaving 13 bases between them. The CDR3 consists of 15 residues. The CDR3 loop reads CSARDRRGWNYGYTF. The CDR3 DNA reads as TGCAGTGCTAGAGATCGAAGGGGCTGGAACTATGGCTACACCTTC.

This clonotype was seen more than once but under ten times. The rearrangement uses TRBV6-6 and TRBJ1-5, with D maybe TRBD1 (5 bases). The V gene's germline CDR1 is MNHNY and CDR2 SVGAGI (reference sequence). The ends were cut back, 5 bases at V and 0 bases at J, with 11 bases in the middle. The CDR3 totals 15 residues. This chain's CDR3 is CASSPWDGSNQPQHF. In DNA form, the CDR3 reads TGTGCCAGCAGTCCGTGGGACGGTAGCAATCAGCCCCAGCATTTT.

The rearrangement joins TRBV7-8 to TRBJ2-2; possibly TRBD2 for D (6 bases). The length of the CDR3 is 14 residues. Trimming left V 8 bases short and J 4 bases short, with 14 bases between. CDR1 is SGHVS, CDR2 FQNEAQ, per germline. The CDR3 DNA reads as TGTGCCAGCCGGGGAGGAGACTCCACCGGGGAGCTGTTTTTT. This translates into CASRGGDSTGELFF.

The chain has TRBV27 and TRBJ2-3, with a weak D call TRBD2 (6 bases). V was cut by 2 bases and J by 5 bases, with 8 bases left in between. This CDR3 has 13 amino acids. Per the germline V gene, CDR1 is MNHEY and CDR2 is SMNVEV (reference sequence). CDR3: CASSLRGLDTQYF. CDR3 coding DNA: TGTGCCAGCAGTTTACGGGGGTTAGATACGCAGTATTTT.

Ten or more counts support this clonotype. The chain links TRBV20-1 to TRBJ1-1, with 7 nucleotides matching TRBD1. V lost 3 bases to trimming and J lost 4 bases; unmatched junction nucleotides: 11. CDR1 is DFQATT and CDR2 is SNEGSKA in the germline V gene (reference sequence). The CDR3 extends over 15 amino acids. The CDR3 nucleotides read TGCAGTGCTAGGGCCCCGACAGGGATGGGCACTGAAGCTTTCTTT. Encoded protein: CSARAPTGMGTEAFF.

This rearrangement joins TRBV10-3 to TRBJ2-1; TRBD2 agrees at 10 bases. The CDR3 is made up of 15 amino acids. V trimming: 2 bases; J trimming: 4 bases; junction bases outside the gene matches: 2. The germline V gene encodes CDR1 ENHRY and CDR2 SYGVKD. CDR3 DNA sequence: TGTGCCATCAGTGAGAAGCGGGAGGGGTACAATGAGCAGTTCTTC. It codes for CAISEKREGYNEQFF.

V usage is TRBV28 and J usage is TRBJ2-7, with 9 bases identical to TRBD2. CDR3 size: 15 residues. The V segment lost 8 bases and the J segment 7 bases; nucleotides outside the gene matches: 15. Germline values: CDR1 MDHEN, CDR2 SYDVKM. The CDR3 region has the DNA TGTGCCAGCTTAAGGGTAGCGGGAGCGGATAGGGAGCAGTACTTC. Protein: CASLRVAGADREQYF.

The rearrangement links TRBV3-1 to TRBJ2-4; no definite D call. Per germline, CDR1 LGHDT and CDR2 YNNKEL (reference sequence). Trimming took 4 bases from V and 0 from J, leaving 4 bases between them. This CDR3 spans 13 amino acids. CDR3 coding DNA: TGTGCCAGCAGCCTTCTAGCCAAAAACATTCAGTACTTC. Translating gives CASSLLAKNIQYF. Filled out from reference TRBV3-1 and TRBJ2-4, the complete variable domain reads DTAVSQTPKYLVTQMGNDKSIKCEQNLGHDTMYWYKQDSKKFLKIMFSYNNKELIINETVPNRFSPKSPDKAHLNLHINSLELGDSAVYFCASSLLAKNIQYFGAGTRLSVL.

This clonotype was counted between two and nine times. This chain joins TRBV5-1 and TRBJ1-2; no clear D. In germline, CDR1 is SGHRS, CDR2 YFSETQ. V lost 6 bases and J 0 bases, leaving 9 bases between the germline ends. The CDR3 spans 13 residues. The CDR3 here is CASKGITNYGYTF. CDR3 sequence (DNA): TGCGCCAGCAAGGGAATTACTAACTATGGCTACACCTTC.

The CDR3 nucleotides read TGCAGTGCTCTTACCCGACAGGGGGCGAGTTTCGACACAGATACGCAGTATTTT. Protein sequence: CSALTRQGASFDTDTQYF. This chain links TRBV20-1 with TRBJ2-3; 10 nucleotides agree with TRBD1. V lost 5 bases, J lost 2 bases, and 16 bases stayed unmatched. The CDR3 contains 18 residues. The germline V gene has CDR1 DFQATT and CDR2 SNEGSKA (reference sequence).

The table lists this clonotype with a few counts. The chain employs TRBV12-3 or TRBV12-4 and TRBJ2-1; TRBD2 matches 7 bases. J lost 10 bases, V lost 7 bases, and 13 bases had no gene match. The CDR3 runs to 14 residues. For the CDR3, the DNA is TGTGCCAGCATAGGGCTAGCGGCGAGTAGGGAGCAGTTCTTC. This encodes CASIGLAASREQFF.

The chain carries TRBV7-2 and TRBJ2-3, with a tentative D call TRBD2 (6 bases). Germline V gene data show CDR1 as SGHTA and CDR2 as FQGNSA. This CDR3 contains 16 residues. With 1 base removed from V and 0 bases from J, the gap between germline ends came to 11 bases. The chain's CDR3 is CASSLGWGTSTDTQYF. The CDR3 DNA is TGTGCCAGCAGCTTAGGGTGGGGGACTAGCACAGATACGCAGTATTTT.

This clonotype has a handful of counts. V gene TRBV19 combines with J gene TRBJ1-1; the match to TRBD1 covers 9 bases. CDR3 length equals 15 residues. The V segment lost 5 bases and the J segment 1 base; nucleotides outside the gene matches: 5. CDR1 is LNHDA, CDR2 SQIVND, per germline (reference sequence). The CDR3 DNA is TGTGCCAGTAGTTCAGAGACAGGGGGGAACACTGAAGCTTTCTTT. This encodes CASSSETGGNTEAFF. Full variable domain (remainder filled in from reference TRBV19 and TRBJ1-1): DGGITQSPKYLFRKEGQNVTLSCEQNLNHDAMYWYRQDPGQGLRLIYYSQIVNDFQKGDIAEGYSVSREKKESFPLTVTSAQKNPTAFYLCASSSETGGNTEAFFGQGTRLTVV.

J is TRBJ2-7 and V is TRBV6-5, with 9 positions matching TRBD1. After removal of 6 bases from V and 6 bases from J, the junction contained 6 bases not matched to a gene. Germline V lookup: CDR1 MNHEY, CDR2 SVGAGI. This CDR3 has 13 residues. CDR3 sequence (DNA): TGTGCCAGCAGGACGGGACAGGGCTCCGAGCAGTACTTC. This gives the protein CASRTGQGSEQYF.

This clonotype showed up just once. The V gene is TRBV20-1, the J gene TRBJ2-7; D remains unclear. Germline V gene data show CDR1 as DFQATT and CDR2 as SNEGSKA (reference sequence). CDR3 length: 13 residues. Trimming left V 2 bases short and J 6 bases short, with 14 bases between. The CDR3 region is CSARRISEGEQYF. In DNA form, the CDR3 reads TGCAGTGCTAGAAGAATCAGCGAAGGCGAGCAGTACTTC.

This clonotype appeared a few times. V is TRBV5-1 and J is TRBJ2-1; 9 nucleotides align to TRBD1. Trimming removed 4 bases from V and 4 bases from J; junction bases left unmatched: 9. CDR1 and CDR2 from the germline V gene are SGHRS and YFSETQ. The CDR3 runs to 16 residues. CDR3 region: CASSLRPGQGYNEQFF. CDR3 coding DNA: TGCGCCAGCAGCCTACGTCCGGGACAGGGTTACAATGAGCAGTTCTTC.